These 18 T cell receptor beta chains came from one sample sequenced in a study of T cell responses to AZD1222 COVID-19 vaccine. Libraries were prepared by immunoSEQ multiplex PCR; TCRdb keeps only in-frame clonotypes and omits some of them. The sample yields 200,000 to 250,000 clones, around 94% seen once. Sequenced material: peripheral blood, taken 28 days after the second dose of the MenACWY control vaccine. The receptors stem from an adult who received the MenACWY meningococcal vaccine as a control.

The chain carries TRBV6-2 or TRBV6-3 and TRBJ1-1; D gene unclear. The CDR3 is 14 amino acids. Germline values: CDR1 MNHEY, CDR2 SVGEGT. Deletions cut 6 bases from V and 4 bases from J, with 15 bases between. CDR3 amino acids: CASSASGVSTEAFF. CDR3 nucleotides: TGTGCCAGCAGCGCGTCTGGGGTAAGCACTGAAGCTTTCTTT.

The gene calls are TRBV5-4 and TRBJ1-3; TRBD1 matches 7 bases. This CDR3 region has 16 residues. V shed 0 bases and J 1 base; nucleotides not matched to a gene: 4. Germline CDR1 SGHNT, CDR2 YYREEE (reference sequence). This chain's CDR3 is CASSLVAGGSGNTIYF. The CDR3 DNA is TGTGCCAGCAGCTTGGTGGCAGGGGGATCTGGAAACACCATATATTTT.

This chain uses TRBV13 with TRBJ2-1; no firm D call. This CDR3 has 11 amino acids. V lost 0 bases and J lost 8, with 2 bases in between. Germline V gives CDR1 PRHDT, CDR2 FYEKMQ (reference sequence). The CDR3 spells CASSLGYEQFF. DNA of the CDR3: TGTGCCAGCAGCTTAGGATATGAGCAGTTCTTC.

This clone has a single count. This chain uses TRBV19 with TRBJ1-2; D is ambiguous. Germline CDR1 is LNHDA and CDR2 is SQIVND (reference sequence). V was pared by 10 bases and J by 2 bases, with 11 bases between. The CDR3 is made up of 12 amino acids. The CDR3, as DNA: TGTGCCACGGCCTTGCCCAACTATGGCTACACCTTC. This sequence encodes CATALPNYGYTF. The full variable domain, its missing parts supplied by reference TRBV19 and TRBJ1-2, is DGGITQSPKYLFRKEGQNVTLSCEQNLNHDAMYWYRQDPGQGLRLIYYSQIVNDFQKGDIAEGYSVSREKKESFPLTVTSAQKNPTAFYLCATALPNYGYTFGSGTRLTVV.

This clone was seen only once. CDR3 protein: CASTPQMNTEAFF. As DNA, the CDR3 is TGTGCCAGCACCCCTCAGATGAACACTGAAGCTTTCTTT. The V call is TRBV6-2 or TRBV6-3, the J call TRBJ1-1; D is unclear. The germline V gene has CDR1 MNHEY and CDR2 SVGEGT. The CDR3 extends over 13 amino acids. Trimming cost V 7 bases and J 0 bases, with 9 bases left between them.

This chain links TRBV20-1 with TRBJ2-5; D is unclear. V gave up 6 bases and J gave up 3 bases, with 8 bases separating them. The CDR3 totals 11 residues. Germline assignment: CDR1 DFQATT and CDR2 SNEGSKA (reference sequence). The CDR3 DNA reads TGCAGTGCCCAGTCAGAAGAGACCCAGTACTTC. This encodes CSAQSEETQYF.

CDR3 nucleotide sequence: TGTGCCAGCAGCTTAACGGGCGGGGACACTGAAGCTTTCTTT. It yields the protein CASSLTGGDTEAFF. This chain joins TRBV7-3 and TRBJ1-1; D is unclear. Trimming took 0 bases from V and 3 from J, leaving 8 bases between them. The CDR3 has 14 residues. Germline V gene data show CDR1 as SGHTA and CDR2 as FQGTGA.

This clone was recorded only once. CDR3: CASSGQGRNEQFF. The CDR3 DNA is TGTGCCAGCAGTGGGCAGGGGCGCAATGAGCAGTTCTTC. The rearrangement uses TRBV2 and TRBJ2-1; D may be TRBD1 (6 bases). The CDR3 is made up of 13 amino acids. Germline CDR1 and CDR2: SNHLY and FYNNEI. Trimming stripped 4 bases from V and 6 bases from J, with 10 bases between.

This sequence joins TRBV7-9 and TRBJ1-3; 7 bases align to TRBD1. CDR1 SEHNR and CDR2 FQNEAQ come from the germline V gene (reference sequence). V lost 5 bases to trimming and J lost 1 base; unmatched junction nucleotides: 2. The length of the CDR3 is 14 residues. The CDR3: CASSTRGSGNTIYF. In DNA form, the CDR3 reads TGTGCCAGCAGCACCAGGGGGTCTGGAAACACCATATATTTT.

The chain joins TRBV29-1 to TRBJ1-2; D remains ambiguous. V shed 0 bases and J shed 0 bases, with 17 bases lying between them. This CDR3 region has 17 residues. CDR1 is SQVTM and CDR2 is ANQGSEA in the germline V gene. CDR3 coding DNA: TGCAGCGTTGAAGATTGGAGGCAGGCCGTAACTAACTATGGCTACACCTTC. It is translated as CSVEDWRQAVTNYGYTF.

The chain employs TRBV10-1 and TRBJ1-1, with TRBD1 identical over 7 bases. There are 14 residues in the CDR3. V was clipped by 6 bases and J by 4 bases; unmatched bases: 8. Per the germline V gene, CDR1 is WNHNN and CDR2 is SYGVQD (reference sequence). The CDR3 sequence: CASRGHRGTTEAFF. In nucleotides, the CDR3 is TGCGCCAGCAGGGGCCACAGGGGAACCACTGAAGCTTTCTTT.

The chain uses TRBV28 and TRBJ1-6, with a weak D call TRBD1 (5 bases). The ends were cut back, 1 base at V and 9 bases at J, with 13 bases in the middle. Germline values: CDR1 MDHEN, CDR2 SYDVKM. The CDR3 is 15 amino acids. The CDR3 is CASSLSQGTGSPLHF. The CDR3 DNA reads as TGTGCCAGCAGTTTATCCCAGGGAACGGGTTCACCCCTCCACTTT. The variable domain in full, with the rest retrieved from reference TRBV28 and TRBJ1-6, is DVKVTQSSRYLVKRTGEKVFLECVQDMDHENMFWYRQDPGLGLRLIYFSYDVKMKEKGDIPEGYSVSREKKERFSLILESASTNQTSMYLCASSLSQGTGSPLHFGNGTRLTVT.

This clone was observed once. The J gene is TRBJ1-2, the V gene TRBV19; 8 positions match TRBD1. CDR1 is LNHDA, CDR2 SQIVND, per germline (reference sequence). V was pared by 4 bases and J by 4 bases, with 5 bases of the junction left unmatched. The CDR3 contains 14 residues. The CDR3 DNA is TGTGCCAGTAGTACCCGACAGGGGAGCTATGGCTACACCTTC. It translates to CASSTRQGSYGYTF.

The rearrangement links TRBV14 to TRBJ2-1; the D gene is possibly TRBD2 (6 bases). The germline V gene encodes CDR1 SGHDN and CDR2 FVKESK. This CDR3 spans 15 amino acids. V lost 6 bases to trimming and J lost 3 bases, with 15 bases between them. CDR3 protein: CASSGREYGYNEQFF. Written as DNA, the CDR3 is TGTGCCAGCAGTGGACGGGAGTACGGCTACAATGAGCAGTTCTTC. The full variable domain, completed using reference TRBV14 and TRBJ2-1, is EAGVTQFPSHSVIEKGQTVTLRCDPISGHDNLYWYRRVMGKEIKFLLHFVKESKQDESGMPNNRFLAERTGGTYSTLKVQPAELEDSGVYFCASSGREYGYNEQFFGPGTRLTVL.

The chain combines TRBV2 with TRBJ1-1; 9 bases align to TRBD1. The CDR3 loop spans 12 amino acids. The junction had 7 bases not matched to a gene; V was cut back by 7 bases and J by 10 bases. Germline CDR1 reads SNHLY; CDR2 reads FYNNEI. The CDR3 loop is CASTFLTGGAFF. The CDR3 DNA sequence: TGTGCCAGCACCTTCTTGACAGGGGGAGCTTTCTTT.

The chain couples TRBV7-3 to TRBJ2-1; D not certain. Trimming shortened V by 2 bases and J by 5 bases, and 10 bases separated the two germline ends. This CDR3 has 14 residues. The germline V gene has CDR1 SGHTA and CDR2 FQGTGA. As DNA, the CDR3 is TGTGCCAGCAGCTTATCTCCGTTGGACAATGAGCAGTTCTTC. Residues: CASSLSPLDNEQFF.

The chain couples TRBV2 to TRBJ1-1; 8 bases fit TRBD1. Trimming at V came to 7 bases and at J to 5 bases, leaving 12 bases not matched to a gene. Germline V gene sequence: CDR1 SNHLY, CDR2 FYNNEI. The CDR3 is 15 amino acids. Here the CDR3 DNA reads TGTGCCAGCACCCACAGGGGGGCTCCCCCTACTGAAGCTTTCTTT. Protein: CASTHRGAPPTEAFF.

The rearrangement links TRBV21-1 to TRBJ1-3; the table calls TRBD1, which could not be checked here. TRBV21-1 is assigned pseudogene status. The CDR3 is 17 amino acids. CDR3: CASSKRQGNRAEDTIYF. The CDR3 bases are TGTGCCAGCAGCAAACGACAGGGAAATCGGGCTGAGGACACCATATATTTT.